Included here is one T cell receptor (beta chain) sequence, with context. Its matching antigen is unknown. The germline V and J ends were trimmed by 0 bases and 8 bases, with 17 bases remaining between them. The CDR3 consists of 15 residues. CDR1 is SGHKS, CDR2 YYEKEE, per germline (reference sequence). The sample belongs to a study of cytomegalovirus exposure and HLA in healthy donors. A multiplex PCR was run with 60 Vbeta primers and 13 Jbeta primers. Using immunoSEQ multiplex PCR, the repertoire was profiled, and TCRdb retains in-frame clones only, with some absent. The profile shows about 110,000 clones, approximately 81% of them singletons. Whole-study findings and limits: In a later analysis, HLA-C alleles had the fewest associated TCRs, DRB1 alleles the most.

The sequence was collected from a woman aged 30 to 39 in good health and CMV-seronegative. V gene TRBV5-5 combines with J gene TRBJ1-2; no firm D call. Sequenced input: PBMCs. CDR3 sequence (DNA): TGTGCCAGCAGCTTGGTTGGGGAGGTTCATTACGGCTACACCTTC. It codes for CASSLVGEVHYGYTF.